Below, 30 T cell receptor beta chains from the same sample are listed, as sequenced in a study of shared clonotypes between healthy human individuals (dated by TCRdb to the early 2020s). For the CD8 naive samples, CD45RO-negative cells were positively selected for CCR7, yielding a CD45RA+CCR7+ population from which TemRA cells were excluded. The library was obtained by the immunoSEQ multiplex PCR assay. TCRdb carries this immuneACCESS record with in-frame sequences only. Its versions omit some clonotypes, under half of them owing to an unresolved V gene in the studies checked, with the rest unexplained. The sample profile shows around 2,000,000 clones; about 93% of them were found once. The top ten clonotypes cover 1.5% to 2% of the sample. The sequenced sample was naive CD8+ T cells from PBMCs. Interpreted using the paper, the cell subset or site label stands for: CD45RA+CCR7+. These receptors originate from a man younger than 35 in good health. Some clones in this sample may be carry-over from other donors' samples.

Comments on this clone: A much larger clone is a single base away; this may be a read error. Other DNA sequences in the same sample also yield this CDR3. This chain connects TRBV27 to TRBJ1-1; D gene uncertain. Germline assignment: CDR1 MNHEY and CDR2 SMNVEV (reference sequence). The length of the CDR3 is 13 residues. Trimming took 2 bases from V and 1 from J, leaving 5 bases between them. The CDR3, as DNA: TGTGCCAGCAGTTTACCGGGGAACACTGAAGCTTTCTTT. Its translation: CASSLPGNTEAFF.

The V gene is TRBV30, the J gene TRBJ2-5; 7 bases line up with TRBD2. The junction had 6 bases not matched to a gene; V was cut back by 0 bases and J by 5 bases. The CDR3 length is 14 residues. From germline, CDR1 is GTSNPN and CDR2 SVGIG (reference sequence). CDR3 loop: CAWSVRGEWETQYF. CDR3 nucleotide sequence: TGTGCCTGGAGTGTACGGGGGGAGTGGGAGACCCAGTACTTC.

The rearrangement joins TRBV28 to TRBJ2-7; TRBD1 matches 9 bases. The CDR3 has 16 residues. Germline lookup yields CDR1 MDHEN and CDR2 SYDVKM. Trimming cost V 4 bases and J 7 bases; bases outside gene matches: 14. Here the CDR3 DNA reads TGTGCCAGCAGTTGGGACCGGGACAGGGCCCGCTGGGAGCAGTACTTC. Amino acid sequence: CASSWDRDRARWEQYF.

Here the CDR3 reads CASSWDNGGRVTDTQYF. DNA of the CDR3: TGTGCCAGCAGTTGGGACAACGGGGGGCGCGTAACAGATACGCAGTATTTT. The chain combines TRBV28 with TRBJ2-3, with D maybe TRBD2 (7 bases). The CDR3 contains 17 residues. CDR1 is MDHEN, CDR2 SYDVKM, per germline. V was clipped by 4 bases and J by 3 bases, with 20 bases between them.

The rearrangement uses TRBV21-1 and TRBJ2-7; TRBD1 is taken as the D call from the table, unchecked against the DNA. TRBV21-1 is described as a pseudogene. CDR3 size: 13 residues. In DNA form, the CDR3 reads TGTGCCACCTGGGACAGGAGCCCCCAAGAGCAGTACTTC. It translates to CATWDRSPQEQYF.

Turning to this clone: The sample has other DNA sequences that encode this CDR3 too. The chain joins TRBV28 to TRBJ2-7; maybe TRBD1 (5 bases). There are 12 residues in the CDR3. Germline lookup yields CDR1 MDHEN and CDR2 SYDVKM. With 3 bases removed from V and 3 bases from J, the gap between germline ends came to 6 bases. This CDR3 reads CASSFRVYEQYF. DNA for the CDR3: TGTGCCAGCAGTTTCAGGGTCTACGAGCAGTACTTC.

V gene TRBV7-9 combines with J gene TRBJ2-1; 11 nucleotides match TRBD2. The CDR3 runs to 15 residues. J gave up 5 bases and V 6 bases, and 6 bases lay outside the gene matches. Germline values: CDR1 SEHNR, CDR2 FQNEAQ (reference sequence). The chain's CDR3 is CASRMGLAANNEQFF. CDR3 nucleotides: TGTGCCAGCAGGATGGGACTAGCGGCTAACAATGAGCAGTTCTTC.

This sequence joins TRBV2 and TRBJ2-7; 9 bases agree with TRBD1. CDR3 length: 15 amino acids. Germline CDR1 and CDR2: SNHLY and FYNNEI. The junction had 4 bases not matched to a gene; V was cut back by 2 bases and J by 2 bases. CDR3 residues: CASSERTGVAYEQYF. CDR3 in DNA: TGTGCCAGCAGTGAACGGACAGGGGTCGCCTACGAGCAGTACTTC. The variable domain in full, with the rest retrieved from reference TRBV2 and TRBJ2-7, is EPEVTQTPSHQVTQMGQEVILRCVPISNHLYFYWYRQILGQKVEFLVSFYNNEISEKSEIFDDQFSVERPDGSNFTLKIRSTKLEDSAMYFCASSERTGVAYEQYFGPGTRLTVT.

DNA for the CDR3: TGTGCCAGCAGCCAAGATCCGGGGACTAATGAAAAACTGTTTTTT. This codes for CASSQDPGTNEKLFF. The chain combines TRBV14 with TRBJ1-4; D call uncertain. The V and J ends lost 0 bases and 2 bases respectively, with 7 bases between them. Germline loops: CDR1 SGHDN, CDR2 FVKESK. This CDR3 contains 15 residues.

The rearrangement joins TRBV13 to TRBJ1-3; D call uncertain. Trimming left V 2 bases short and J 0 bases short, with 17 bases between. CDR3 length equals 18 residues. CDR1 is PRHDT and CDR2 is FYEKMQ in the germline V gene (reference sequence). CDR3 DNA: TGTGCCAGCAGCTTAAGCGTGGAGTCCGGATTCTCTGGAAACACCATATATTTT. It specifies CASSLSVESGFSGNTIYF. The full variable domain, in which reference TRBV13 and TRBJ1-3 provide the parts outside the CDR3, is AAGVIQSPRHLIKEKRETATLKCYPIPRHDTVYWYQQGPGQDPQFLISFYEKMQSDKGSIPDRFSAQQFSDYHSELNMSSLELGDSALYFCASSLSVESGFSGNTIYFGEGSWLTVV.

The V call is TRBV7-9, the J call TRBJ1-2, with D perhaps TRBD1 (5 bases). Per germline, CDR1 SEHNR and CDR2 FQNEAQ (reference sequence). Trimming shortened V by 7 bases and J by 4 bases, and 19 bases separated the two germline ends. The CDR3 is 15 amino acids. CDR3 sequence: CASTPGGSITYGYTF. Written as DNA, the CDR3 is TGTGCCAGCACCCCCGGGGGGTCGATTACCTATGGCTACACCTTC.

The CDR3 bases are TGTGCCAGCAGCTTAGAGTCCGCAGGGAGCCCCGCAGATACGCAGTATTTT. Translating gives CASSLESAGSPADTQYF. The chain links TRBV11-2 to TRBJ2-3; TRBD1 or TRBD2 may be the D gene (5 bases each). The length of the CDR3 is 17 residues. Trimming stripped 0 bases from V and 4 bases from J, with 17 bases between. From germline, CDR1 is SGHAT and CDR2 FQNNGV.

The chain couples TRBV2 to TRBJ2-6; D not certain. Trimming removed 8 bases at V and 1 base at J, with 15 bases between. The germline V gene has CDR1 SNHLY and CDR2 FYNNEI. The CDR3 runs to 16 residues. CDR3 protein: CASEDPERSGANVLTF. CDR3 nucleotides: TGTGCCAGCGAGGACCCCGAACGATCTGGGGCCAACGTCCTGACTTTC.

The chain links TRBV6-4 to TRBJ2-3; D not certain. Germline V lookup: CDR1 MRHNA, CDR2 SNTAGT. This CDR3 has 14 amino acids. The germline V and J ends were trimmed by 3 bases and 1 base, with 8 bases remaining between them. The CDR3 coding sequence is TGTGCCAGCAGTGAATATGGGCGCACAGATACGCAGTATTTT. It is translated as CASSEYGRTDTQYF.

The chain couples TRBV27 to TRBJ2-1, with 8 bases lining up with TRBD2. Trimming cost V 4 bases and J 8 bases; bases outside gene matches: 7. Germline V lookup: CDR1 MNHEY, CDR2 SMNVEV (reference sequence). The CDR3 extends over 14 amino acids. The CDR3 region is CASSSLAGGYEQFF. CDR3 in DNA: TGTGCCAGCAGTTCCCTAGCGGGTGGGTATGAGCAGTTCTTC.

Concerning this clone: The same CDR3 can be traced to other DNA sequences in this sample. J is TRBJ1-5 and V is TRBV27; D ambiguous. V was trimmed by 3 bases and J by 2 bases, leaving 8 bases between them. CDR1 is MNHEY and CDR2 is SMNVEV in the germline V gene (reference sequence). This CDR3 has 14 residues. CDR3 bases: TGTGCCAGCAGTTTGCGGCAGGGCAATCAGCCCCAGCATTTT. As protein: CASSLRQGNQPQHF.

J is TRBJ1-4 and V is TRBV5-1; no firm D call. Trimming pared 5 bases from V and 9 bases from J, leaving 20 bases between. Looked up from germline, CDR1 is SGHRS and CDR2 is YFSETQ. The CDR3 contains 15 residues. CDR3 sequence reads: CASRQKTGIRQKLFF. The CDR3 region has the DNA TGCGCCAGCAGGCAAAAAACCGGGATCCGTCAAAAACTGTTTTTT.

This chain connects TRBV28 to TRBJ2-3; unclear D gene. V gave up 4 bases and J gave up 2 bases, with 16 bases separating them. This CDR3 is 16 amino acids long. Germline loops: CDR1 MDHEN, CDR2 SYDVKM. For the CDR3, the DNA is TGTGCCAGCAGTTACCTAAAGGGCCCGGACACAGATACGCAGTATTTT. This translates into CASSYLKGPDTDTQYF.

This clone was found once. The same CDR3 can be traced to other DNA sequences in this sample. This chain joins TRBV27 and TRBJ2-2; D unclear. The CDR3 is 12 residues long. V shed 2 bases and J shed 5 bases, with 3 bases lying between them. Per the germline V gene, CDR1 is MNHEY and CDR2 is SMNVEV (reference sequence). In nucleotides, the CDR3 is TGTGCCAGCAGTTTAATGACCGGGGAGCTGTTTTTT. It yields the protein CASSLMTGELFF.

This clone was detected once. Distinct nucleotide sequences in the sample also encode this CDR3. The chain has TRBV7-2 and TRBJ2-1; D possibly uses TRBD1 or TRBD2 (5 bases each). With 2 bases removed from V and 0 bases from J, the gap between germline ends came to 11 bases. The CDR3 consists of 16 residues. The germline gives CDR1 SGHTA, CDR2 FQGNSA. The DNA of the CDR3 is TGTGCCAGCAGCTTAATTGCAGGGAGCTCCTACAATGAGCAGTTCTTC. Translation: CASSLIAGSSYNEQFF.

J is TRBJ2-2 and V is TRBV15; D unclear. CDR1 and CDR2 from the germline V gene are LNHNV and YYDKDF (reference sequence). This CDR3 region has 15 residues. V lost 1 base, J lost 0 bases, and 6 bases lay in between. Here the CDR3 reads CATSRVSANTGELFF. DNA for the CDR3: TGTGCCACCAGCAGAGTTTCAGCGAACACCGGGGAGCTGTTTTTT.

CDR3: CASSPPGGQGYTF. The CDR3 coding sequence is TGTGCCAGCAGCCCCCCCGGCGGGCAGGGCTACACCTTC. This sequence joins TRBV7-6 and TRBJ1-2, with D hard to call. This CDR3 has 13 residues. Germline CDR1 reads SGHVS; CDR2 reads FNYEAQ. V lost 5 bases and J lost 8, with 15 bases in between.

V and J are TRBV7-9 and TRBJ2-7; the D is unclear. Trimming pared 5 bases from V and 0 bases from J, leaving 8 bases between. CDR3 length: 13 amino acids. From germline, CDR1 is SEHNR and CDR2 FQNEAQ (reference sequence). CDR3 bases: TGTGCCAGCAGCCGTCCCCTCTCCTACGAGCAGTACTTC. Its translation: CASSRPLSYEQYF.

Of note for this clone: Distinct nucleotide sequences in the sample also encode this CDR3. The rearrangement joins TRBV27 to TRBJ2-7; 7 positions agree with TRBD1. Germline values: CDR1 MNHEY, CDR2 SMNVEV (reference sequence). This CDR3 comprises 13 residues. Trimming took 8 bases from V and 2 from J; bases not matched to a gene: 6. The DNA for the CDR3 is TGTGCCAGCGGTACAGGGGCCACCTACGAGCAGTACTTC. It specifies CASGTGATYEQYF.

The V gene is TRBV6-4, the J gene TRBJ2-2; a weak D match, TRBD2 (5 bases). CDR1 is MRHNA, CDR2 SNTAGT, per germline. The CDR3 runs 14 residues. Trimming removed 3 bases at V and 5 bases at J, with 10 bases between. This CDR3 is CASSEVGRTGELFF. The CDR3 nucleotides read TGTGCCAGCAGTGAAGTAGGGAGAACCGGGGAGCTGTTTTTT.

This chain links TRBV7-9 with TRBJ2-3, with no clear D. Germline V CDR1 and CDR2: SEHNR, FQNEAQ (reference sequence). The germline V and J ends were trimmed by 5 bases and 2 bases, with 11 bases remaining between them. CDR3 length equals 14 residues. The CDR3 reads CASSPNSLTDTQYF. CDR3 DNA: TGTGCCAGCAGCCCTAACTCACTCACAGATACGCAGTATTTT. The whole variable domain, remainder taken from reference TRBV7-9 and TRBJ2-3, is DTGVSQNPRHKITKRGQNVTFRCDPISEHNRLYWYRQTLGQGPEFLTYFQNEAQLEKSRLLSDRFSAERPKGSFSTLEIQRTEQGDSAMYLCASSPNSLTDTQYFGPGTRLTVL.

Here the CDR3 reads CASSAELAGEETQYF. The CDR3 bases are TGTGCCAGCAGCGCCGAACTAGCGGGTGAAGAGACCCAGTACTTC. The chain joins TRBV7-9 to TRBJ2-5, with TRBD2 identical over 9 bases. Germline CDR1 SEHNR, CDR2 FQNEAQ (reference sequence). J was trimmed by 3 bases and V by 5 bases; bases with no gene match: 7. The CDR3 runs to 15 residues. The variable domain in full, with the rest retrieved from reference TRBV7-9 and TRBJ2-5, is DTGVSQNPRHKITKRGQNVTFRCDPISEHNRLYWYRQTLGQGPEFLTYFQNEAQLEKSRLLSDRFSAERPKGSFSTLEIQRTEQGDSAMYLCASSAELAGEETQYFGPGTRLLVL.

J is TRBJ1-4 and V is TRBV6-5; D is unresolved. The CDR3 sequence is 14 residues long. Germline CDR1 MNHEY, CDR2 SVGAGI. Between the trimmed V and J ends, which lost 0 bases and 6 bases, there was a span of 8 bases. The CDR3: CASSYSAEDEKLFF. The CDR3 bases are TGTGCCAGCAGTTACTCGGCAGAAGATGAAAAACTGTTTTTT.

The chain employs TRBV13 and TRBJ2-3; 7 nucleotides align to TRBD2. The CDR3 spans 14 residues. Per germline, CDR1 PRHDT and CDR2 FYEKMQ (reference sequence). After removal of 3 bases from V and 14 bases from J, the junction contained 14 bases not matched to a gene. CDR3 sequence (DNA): TGTGCCAGCAGCTTTTCCCGGGGGACTATCAGGACGTATTTT. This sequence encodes CASSFSRGTIRTYF.

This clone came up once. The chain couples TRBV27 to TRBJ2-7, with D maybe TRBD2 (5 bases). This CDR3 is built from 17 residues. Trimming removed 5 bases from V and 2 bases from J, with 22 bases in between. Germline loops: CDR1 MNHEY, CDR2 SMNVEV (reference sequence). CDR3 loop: CASSATGPEDTTYEQYF. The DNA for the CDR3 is TGTGCCAGCAGTGCGACGGGTCCGGAGGATACGACCTACGAGCAGTACTTC.